The present entry profiles one TCR beta chain with its context. Its antigen has not been determined. No base qualities exist here, and no much larger clone lies one base off it. The sample originates from a study of T cell responses to AZD1222 COVID-19 vaccine (dated by TCRdb to the early 2020s). For the study in its entirety: Because spike-specific TCR depth and breadth did not differ between the two schedules, AZD1222 recipients who got a second dose at roughly 4 weeks were pooled with those who got a second dose at roughly 12 weeks. TCR sequencing was performed for about 250 trial participants, of whom 207 were given two doses of AZD1222 and 26 were given two doses of MenACWY control vaccine. Trial participants were enrolled into age subgroups of 18-55, 56-69 and 70-plus years, which contained around 140, 26 and 57 TCR-sequenced participants, respectively.

The investigation overall reported the following: A significant rise in spike-specific TCR breadth and depth was observed after two AZD1222 doses relative to day 0 and relative to MenACWY recipients. The vaccine-associated CD4 TCRs covered the entire spike protein, and the dominant responses fell in regions 160-218 and 743-854. Epitopes outside the regions mutated in the B.1.351 and B.1.1.7 variants were reportedly recognized by nearly half of the unique spike-specific TCRs. Because no day 14 peak-response samples were available, repertoires were characterized only after the peak T cell response. Conclusions about previously exposed vaccinees were limited because only a handful of AZD1222 recipients were SARS-CoV-2 seropositive at baseline. The 56-69-year group was small, and its depth increase did not reach significance, likely because of low power. Most participants were white British and females outnumbered males, and the authors suggested that clonal diversity may have been underestimated.

The time point label, read with the paper, signifies: baseline before first vaccination. The vaccinee samples were drawn from two UK trials, COV001 and COV002, one of which was a single-blind randomized controlled phase 2/3 trial testing AZD1222 (ChAdOx1 nCoV-19) in healthy adults. Trial participant PBMC samples were collected at day 0 and day 28 after the second dose for TCRbeta chain sequencing. The CDR3 regions of human TCRbeta chains were subjected to immunosequencing. The original methods were these. TCRs in the repertoires were compared against a reference library of SARS-CoV-2-specific TCRs that had been generated with the MIRA antigen-specificity platform. Breadth was defined as the fraction of unique TCRs that were SARS-CoV-2-associated. Depth was defined as the fraction of total T cells that were SARS-CoV-2-associated. Using the MIRA data, each spike-specific TCR was assigned both to the spike region to which the TCR was reactive and to a CD4 or CD8 class. Log10-transformed breadth and depth values were compared by one-way ANOVA with Sidak's multiple comparisons tests. TCRdb's version of the immuneACCESS table is confined to in-frame rearrangements and falls short of the full clone set. An unresolved V gene accounts for under half of the shortfall where checked; the remainder is of unknown origin. Clonal size and the V and J genes are those of that table, whereas D and trimming came from the DNA. This sample gives some 140,000 clones in total; over 90% of them show up just once. The ten largest make up roughly 0.9% of the sample.

The source was peripheral blood, collected on day 0 of AZD1222 vaccination. The sequence derives from an adult in good health.

The sequence in DNA is TGTGCCAGCAGCCATTTGACCGTCGAGGCTAACTATGGCTACACCTTC. This codes for CASSHLTVEANYGYTF. This receptor chain uses TRBV3-1 (or the pseudogene TRBV3-2) and TRBJ1-2, with an unclear D gene assignment. The CDR3 covers 16 residues, taking in both the cysteine and the phenylalanine. Just CDR3 DNA is preserved here, 48 bases in frame from base 1. V was cut back by 3 bases and J by 0 bases, leaving a gap of 14 bases between them. CDR1 is given as LGHDT and CDR2 as YNNKEL, both from the germline V gene (reference sequence).